Below, 4 T cell receptor beta chains from the same sample are listed, as sequenced in a study of early stage breast cancer tumors. Clones were sequenced by immunoSEQ multiplex PCR, and TCRdb holds only the in-frame ones, with some missing. The repertoire holds roughly 56,000 clones, with more than 60% as singletons. The sample comprised blood. These receptor sequences come from a person aged 30-39 years with breast cancer.

The chain uses TRBV2 and TRBJ1-5, with a weak D call TRBD1 (6 bases). CDR1 is SNHLY and CDR2 is FYNNEI in the germline V gene. V lost 8 bases, J lost 2 bases, and 16 bases lay in between. This CDR3 contains 15 residues. CDR3 nucleotide sequence: TGTGCCAGCGGGATCCCAGGGGTGGGCAATCAGCCCCAGCATTTT. This sequence encodes CASGIPGVGNQPQHF. Looking up the rest from reference TRBV2 and TRBJ1-5 gives the full variable domain: EPEVTQTPSHQVTQMGQEVILRCVPISNHLYFYWYRQILGQKVEFLVSFYNNEISEKSEIFDDQFSVERPDGSNFTLKIRSTKLEDSAMYFCASGIPGVGNQPQHFGDGTRLSIL.

This clone was detected only once. V and J are TRBV19 and TRBJ2-1; 14 nucleotides line up with TRBD2. Germline loops: CDR1 LNHDA, CDR2 SQIVND (reference sequence). The CDR3 totals 15 residues. J gave up 12 bases and V 3 bases, and 7 bases lay outside the gene matches. The CDR3 region is CASSILGLAGEGQFF. The DNA for the CDR3 is TGTGCCAGTAGTATTCTGGGACTAGCGGGGGAAGGGCAGTTCTTC.

This clone was observed a handful of times. This CDR3 is CAWREPGGGYTF. For the CDR3, the DNA is TGTGCCTGGAGAGAACCGGGAGGTGGCTACACCTTC. The chain carries TRBV30 and TRBJ1-2, with D hard to call. V was pared by 3 bases and J by 7 bases, with 12 bases between. The CDR3 covers 12 residues. CDR1 is GTSNPN and CDR2 is SVGIG in the germline V gene (reference sequence).

The gene calls are TRBV6-1 and TRBJ2-7; the D gene is possibly TRBD1 (5 bases). Germline CDR1 reads MNHNS; CDR2 reads SASEGT. V dropped 6 bases and J dropped 4 bases, with 13 bases sitting between them. This CDR3 contains 13 residues. The CDR3 spells CASSPSQGYEQYF. In DNA form, the CDR3 reads TGTGCCAGCAGCCCTTCCCAGGGATACGAGCAGTACTTC.